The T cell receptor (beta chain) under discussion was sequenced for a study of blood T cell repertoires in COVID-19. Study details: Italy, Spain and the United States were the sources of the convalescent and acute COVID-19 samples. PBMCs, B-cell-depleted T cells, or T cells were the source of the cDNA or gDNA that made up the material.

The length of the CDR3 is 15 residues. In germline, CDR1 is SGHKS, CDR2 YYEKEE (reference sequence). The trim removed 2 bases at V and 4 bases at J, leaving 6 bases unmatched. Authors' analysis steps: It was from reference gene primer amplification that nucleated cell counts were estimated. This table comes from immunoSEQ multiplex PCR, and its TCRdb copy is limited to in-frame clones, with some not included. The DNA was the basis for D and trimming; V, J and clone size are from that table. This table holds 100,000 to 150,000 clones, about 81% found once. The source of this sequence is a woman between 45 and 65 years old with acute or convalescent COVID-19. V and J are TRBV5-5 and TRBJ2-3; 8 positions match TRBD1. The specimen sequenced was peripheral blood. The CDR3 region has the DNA TGTGCCAGCAGCTTTTCACAGGGGGATTCAGATACGCAGTATTTT. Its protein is CASSFSQGDSDTQYF.